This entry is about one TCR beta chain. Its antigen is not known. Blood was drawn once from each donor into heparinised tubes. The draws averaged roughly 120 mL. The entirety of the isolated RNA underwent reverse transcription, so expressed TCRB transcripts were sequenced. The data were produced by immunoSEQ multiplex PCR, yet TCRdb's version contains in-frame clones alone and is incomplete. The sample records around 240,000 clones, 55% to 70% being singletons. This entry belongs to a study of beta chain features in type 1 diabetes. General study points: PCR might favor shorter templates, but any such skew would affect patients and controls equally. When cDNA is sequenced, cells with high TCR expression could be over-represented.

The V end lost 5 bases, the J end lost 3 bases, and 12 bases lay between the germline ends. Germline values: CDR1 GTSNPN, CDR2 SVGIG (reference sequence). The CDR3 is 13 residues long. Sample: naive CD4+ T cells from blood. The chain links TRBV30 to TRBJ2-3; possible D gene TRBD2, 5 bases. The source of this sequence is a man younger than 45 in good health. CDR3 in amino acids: CAWSRVTTDTQYF. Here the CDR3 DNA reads TGTGCCTGGTCGCGGGTGACTACAGATACGCAGTATTTT.